The T cell receptor (beta chain) under discussion was sequenced for a study of blood T cell repertoires in COVID-19. This clone was observed a handful of times. This CDR3 spans 13 amino acids. Trimming shortened V by 1 base and J by 5 bases, and 8 bases separated the two germline ends. Germline lookup yields CDR1 SGHAT and CDR2 FQNNGV. Original handling: Researchers report that nucleated cell counts were estimated from reference gene primer amplification. Measured with immunoSEQ multiplex PCR; TCRdb has only the in-frame clones, and not every one. V, J and clone size reflect that table, while D and trimming were determined from the DNA. The top ten clones hold roughly 6.9% of a sample with about 59,000 clones, more than 70% of them seen once.

This TCR derives from a man in his sixties with acute or convalescent COVID-19. The chain couples TRBV11-2 to TRBJ1-2; D is undetermined. The material sequenced was peripheral blood. The CDR3 coding sequence is TGTGCCAGCAGCTTAGCCCAGGTTTATGGCTACACCTTC. This encodes CASSLAQVYGYTF.